This T cell receptor (beta chain) was retrieved from a study of T cell clusters in autoimmune cytopenias. TRB was amplified by touch-down multiplex PCR, primer pools A and B combined. With the multiplex PCR reads reprocessed, TCRdb shows one record per CDR3 protein and no DNA. The sample has a few thousand distinct CDR3 sequences. This CDR3 is built from 14 residues. In germline, CDR1 is DFQATT, CDR2 SNEGSKA (reference sequence). Frequency places this clonotype as medium-sized. TRB amplification used 250 ng of peripheral blood genomic DNA. The origin of this receptor is a human donor with an autoimmune cytopenia or autoimmune hepatitis (not recorded which). Input material: peripheral blood. The chain has TRBV20-1 and TRBJ2-3. The CDR3 protein is CSARDQLPPDTQYF.